This T cell receptor (beta chain) comes out of a study of blood T cell repertoires in COVID-19. About the study: The samples span acute and convalescent COVID-19 from the United States, Italy and Spain.

The CDR3 has 17 amino acids. J was trimmed by 0 bases and V by 5 bases; bases with no gene match: 11. Germline CDR1 and CDR2: SGHDT and YYEEEE. Profiled with immunoSEQ multiplex PCR; TCRdb holds only in-frame clones, not every one. The sample lists roughly 86,000 clones; 91% were seen once. The TCR originated in a woman in her fifties or sixties in a cohort sampled during active COVID-19. This chain joins TRBV5-6 and TRBJ2-1; TRBD1 matches 7 bases. Sequencing was performed on peripheral blood. The chain's CDR3 is CASRRPGQISSYNEQFF. The DNA for the CDR3 is TGTGCCAGCAGGAGACCGGGACAGATAAGCTCCTACAATGAGCAGTTCTTC. Full variable domain (outside the CDR3, taken from reference TRBV5-6 and TRBJ2-1): DAGVTQSPTHLIKTRGQQVTLRCSPKSGHDTVSWYQQALGQGPQFIFQYYEEEERQRGNFPDRFSGHQFPNYSSELNVNALLLGDSALYLCASRRPGQISSYNEQFFGPGTRLTVL.